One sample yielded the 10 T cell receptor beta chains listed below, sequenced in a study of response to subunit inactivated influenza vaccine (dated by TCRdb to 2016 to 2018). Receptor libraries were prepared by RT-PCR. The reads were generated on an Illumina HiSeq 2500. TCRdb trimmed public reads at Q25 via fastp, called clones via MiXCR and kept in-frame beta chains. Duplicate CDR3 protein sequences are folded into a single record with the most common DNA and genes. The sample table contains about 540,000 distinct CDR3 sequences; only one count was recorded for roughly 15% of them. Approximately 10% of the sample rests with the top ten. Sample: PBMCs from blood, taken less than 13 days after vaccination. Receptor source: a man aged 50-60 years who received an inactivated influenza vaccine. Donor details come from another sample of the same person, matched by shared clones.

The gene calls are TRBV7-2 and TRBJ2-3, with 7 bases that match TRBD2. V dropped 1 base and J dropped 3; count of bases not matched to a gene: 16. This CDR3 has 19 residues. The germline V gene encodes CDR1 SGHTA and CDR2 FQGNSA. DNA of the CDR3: TGTGCCAGCAGCTTAGTCGCCCGACTCGCTAGCGGTTCTACAGATACGCAGTATTTT. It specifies CASSLVARLASGSTDTQYF.

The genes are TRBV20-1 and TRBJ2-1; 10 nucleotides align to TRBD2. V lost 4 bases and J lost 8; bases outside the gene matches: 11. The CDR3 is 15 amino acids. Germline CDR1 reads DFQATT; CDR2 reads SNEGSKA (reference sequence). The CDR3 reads CSANLGAGGPYEQFF. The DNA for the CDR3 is TGCAGTGCTAATTTAGGAGCGGGGGGGCCCTATGAGCAGTTCTTC.

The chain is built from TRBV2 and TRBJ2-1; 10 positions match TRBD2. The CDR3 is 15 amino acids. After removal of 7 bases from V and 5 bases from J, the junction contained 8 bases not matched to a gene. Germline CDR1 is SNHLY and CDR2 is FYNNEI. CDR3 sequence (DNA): TGTGCCAGCAACTATCTAGCGGGAGAAAACAATGAGCAGTTCTTC. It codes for CASNYLAGENNEQFF.

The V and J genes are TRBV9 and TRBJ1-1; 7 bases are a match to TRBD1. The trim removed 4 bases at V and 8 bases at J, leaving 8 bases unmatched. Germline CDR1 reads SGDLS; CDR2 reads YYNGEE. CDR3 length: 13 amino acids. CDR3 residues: CASSPRQGGEAFF. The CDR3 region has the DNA TGTGCCAGCAGCCCCAGGCAGGGGGGAGAAGCTTTCTTT.

The CDR3 sequence: CATSRNRGETQYF. In DNA, the CDR3 is TGTGCCACCAGCAGGAACAGGGGGGAGACCCAGTACTTC. The V gene is TRBV15, the J gene TRBJ2-5; TRBD1 aligns across 8 bases. The V gene end was trimmed by 3 bases and the J gene end by 5 bases; junction bases not matched to a gene: 2. Germline V gene data show CDR1 as LNHNV and CDR2 as YYDKDF (reference sequence). This CDR3 contains 13 residues.

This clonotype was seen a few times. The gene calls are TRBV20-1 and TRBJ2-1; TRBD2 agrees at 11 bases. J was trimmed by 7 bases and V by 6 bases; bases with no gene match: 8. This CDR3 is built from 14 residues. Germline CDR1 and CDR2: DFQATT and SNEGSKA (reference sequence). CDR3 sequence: CSALAGAWENEQFF. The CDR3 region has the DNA TGCAGTGCACTAGCGGGGGCTTGGGAAAATGAGCAGTTCTTC.

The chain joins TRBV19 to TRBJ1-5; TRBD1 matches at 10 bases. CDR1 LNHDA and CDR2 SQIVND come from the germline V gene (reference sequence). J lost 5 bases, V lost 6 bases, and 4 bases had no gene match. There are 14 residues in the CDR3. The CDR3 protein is CASSRTGGYQPQHF. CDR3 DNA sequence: TGTGCCAGTAGCAGGACAGGGGGGTATCAGCCCCAGCATTTT.

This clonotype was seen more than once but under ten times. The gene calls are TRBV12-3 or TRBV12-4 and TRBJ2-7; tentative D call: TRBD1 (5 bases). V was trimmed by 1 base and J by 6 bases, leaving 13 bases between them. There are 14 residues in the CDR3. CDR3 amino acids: CASSLDTGFTEQYF. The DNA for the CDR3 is TGTGCCAGCAGTTTAGATACAGGATTCACCGAGCAGTACTTC.

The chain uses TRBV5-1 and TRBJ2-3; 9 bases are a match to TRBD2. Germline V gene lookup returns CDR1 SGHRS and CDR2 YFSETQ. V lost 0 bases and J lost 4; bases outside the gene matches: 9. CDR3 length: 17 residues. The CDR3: CASSLDFSGGIADTQYF. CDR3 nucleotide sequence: TGCGCCAGCAGCTTGGACTTTAGCGGGGGAATCGCAGATACGCAGTATTTT. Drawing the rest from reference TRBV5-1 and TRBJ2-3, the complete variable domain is KAGVTQTPRYLIKTRGQQVTLSCSPISGHRSVSWYQQTPGQGLQFLFEYFSETQRNKGNFPGRFSGRQFSNSRSEMNVSTLELGDSALYLCASSLDFSGGIADTQYFGPGTRLTVL.

CDR3 nucleotides: TGCAGTGCTAGAGCACCCGGGACTAGCGGGAGGGCCACCTACAATGAGCAGTTCTTC. Protein product: CSARAPGTSGRATYNEQFF. This sequence joins TRBV20-1 and TRBJ2-1, with 16 bases matching TRBD2. CDR3 length: 19 amino acids. Germline assignment: CDR1 DFQATT and CDR2 SNEGSKA (reference sequence). Trimming cost V 1 base and J 2 bases; bases outside gene matches: 8.